Listed here is a single T cell receptor beta chain. This receptor's antigen is unknown. No clone much larger than this one lies a single base away; base qualities are absent. Library generation was performed with 5' RACE. TCRdb lists the instrument as Illumina HiSeq 2000. Template switching introduced a universal primer binding site; the final cDNA contained a unique molecular identifier, enabling accurate counting of TCR cDNA molecules. Specific primers in the conserved constant-segment region were used to synthesize first-strand cDNA for the TCR alpha and beta chains. To control for contamination, every cDNA library carried two barcodes: a SMART-Mk sample barcode plus Illumina barcodes. TruSeq adapter sequences along with Illumina sample barcodes were introduced in two successive PCR steps. The TCR alpha and beta cDNA libraries were sequenced on the Illumina HiSeq platform using custom primers. For the original study's pipeline: MiGEC processed the raw reads to extract unique molecular identifiers, while MiXCR was used to determine the CDR3 positions. Recombination models were inferred per individual with the repgenHMM and IGoR tools using an EM algorithm. The analysis of shared clonotypes was done with the tcR package in R, with sharing normalized by the product of cloneset sizes. Out-of-frame nonproductive sequences were analyzed to study raw recombination free of thymic and clonal selection effects. TCRdb took the public reads, trimmed them with fastp at Q25, ran MiXCR for clone calling and kept in-frame beta chains. Each entry is one CDR3 protein sequence, shown with its most common DNA and genes. The V and J calls were not made by the authors but by TCRdb's processing. The sample includes about 220,000 distinct CDR3 sequences, with 7.5% observed a single time. About 1.9% of the sample belongs to the ten largest clones.

Only healthy Caucasian donors were included. The twin cohort consisted of three pairs of female monozygotic twins, all aged about 18 to 29 years. Using Miltenyi CD45RO+ enrichment and human naive T-cell isolation kits, memory (CD45RO+) and naive T cells were isolated from PBMC. These data are taken from a study of identical twins (TCRdb year 2016). Some background on the complete study: TCR alpha and beta repertoires from monozygotic twins, unrelated adults of various ages and cord blood were deep-sequenced to test whether fetal clonotypes persist. To rule out contamination, the twin experiments were replicated at different times with different library preparation protocols.

V loses 1 base of germline sequence and J loses 3 bases, and the interval between the two ends is 10 bases. From a lookup of the germline V gene (reference sequence), CDR1 and CDR2 are LNHNV and YYDKDF. The CDR3 runs 14 amino acids, cysteine and phenylalanine included. The entry retains the CDR3 DNA only, 42 bases that are in frame from base 1. Results and caveats for the whole study, not just this receptor: In beta out-of-frame sequences, excess twin sharing was weaker, because having fewer shared sequences lowered the signal-to-noise ratio. Recombination models systematically underestimated out-of-frame TCR alpha sharing in monozygotic twins but agreed with sharing between unrelated individuals. Abundant cord blood beta clonotypes carried fewer insertions; young adult naive repertoires showed a weaker similar trend, while memory repertoires showed none. Because the same donors could not be followed over many years, the conclusions relied on cross-sectional statistical analysis. Compared with coincidental sharing between unrelated individuals, out-of-frame TCR alpha sequences shared between twins showed an excess of sequences with low generation probability. Zero-insertion analyses could be partly confounded by invariant T cells such as MAIT and iNKT, although diverse VJ usage argued against such confounding for most clonotypes.

A further study also used this sample, focusing on yellow fever vaccine responses in identical twins. Per that second paper: According to the authors, in identical twins the way T cells responded to vaccination appeared partly convergent and partly personalized. In identical twins, the study followed T cell clones that responded to the vaccine with precision.

The sample comprised memory (CD45RO+) T cells sorted from blood. Interpreted using the paper, the cell subset or site label stands for: CD45RO+ enriched T cells. This receptor was taken from a woman aged 18-29 years in good health. The chain joins TRBV15 to TRBJ2-7; TRBD2 could be the D gene, as 5 bases match. The nucleotide sequence is TGTGCCACCAGCAGAGGAGGGAACTTCTACGAGCAGTACTTC. Its protein reads: CATSRGGNFYEQYF.